The 32 T cell receptor beta chains reported below all come from one sample, sequenced in a study of T cell changes during pregnancy in multiple sclerosis. The repertoire was sequenced with immunoSEQ multiplex PCR; TCRdb's copy has only in-frame clones and lacks some. Among some 54,000 clones listed, 90% to 95% were seen once. The material sequenced was CD8+ T cells from peripheral blood mononuclear cells, taken in the third trimester of pregnancy. These receptors originate from a female donor with multiple sclerosis, enrolled in a pregnancy study.

The rearrangement uses TRBV5-4 and TRBJ2-7, with TRBD2 matching over 10 bases. The ends lost 0 bases at V and 4 bases at J; junction bases unmatched: 4. The CDR3 is made up of 15 amino acids. Germline V gives CDR1 SGHNT, CDR2 YYREEE (reference sequence). CDR3 in amino acids: CASSLGRTSGYEQYF. Here the CDR3 DNA reads TGTGCCAGCAGCTTGGGACGGACTAGCGGTTACGAGCAGTACTTC.

This clone has just one count. The chain combines TRBV5-1 with TRBJ2-5; weak D call: TRBD1 (8 bases). Trimming shortened V by 2 bases and J by 5 bases, and 16 bases separated the two germline ends. Germline V gene data show CDR1 as SGHRS and CDR2 as YFSETQ. There are 15 residues in the CDR3. In nucleotides, the CDR3 is TGCGCCAGCAGCTTCCGGGACAGGACTAGGGAGACCCAGTACTTC. As protein: CASSFRDRTRETQYF. Full variable domain (outside the CDR3, taken from reference TRBV5-1 and TRBJ2-5): KAGVTQTPRYLIKTRGQQVTLSCSPISGHRSVSWYQQTPGQGLQFLFEYFSETQRNKGNFPGRFSGRQFSNSRSEMNVSTLELGDSALYLCASSFRDRTRETQYFGPGTRLLVL.

The V call is TRBV19, the J call TRBJ1-5; possibly TRBD1 for D (6 bases). Germline V gene sequence: CDR1 LNHDA, CDR2 SQIVND (reference sequence). There are 15 residues in the CDR3. The V end lost 5 bases, the J end lost 1 base, and 12 bases lay between the germline ends. DNA for the CDR3: TGTGCCAGTAGTTGGACCACAGGGAGCAATCAGCCCCAGCATTTT. Its translation is CASSWTTGSNQPQHF.

The chain is built from TRBV4-2 and TRBJ2-1; no firm D call. CDR1 is LGHNA and CDR2 is YNFKEQ in the germline V gene. This CDR3 has 12 residues. The V end was cut by 0 bases, the J end by 7 bases, with 4 bases between. CDR3 region: CASSQDRNEQFF. CDR3 in DNA: TGTGCCAGCAGCCAAGATCGGAATGAGCAGTTCTTC.

The chain is built from TRBV9 and TRBJ2-1, with TRBD2 as a possible D gene (6 bases). V shed 0 bases and J shed 2 bases, with 12 bases lying between them. This CDR3 comprises 16 residues. CDR1 is SGDLS and CDR2 is YYNGEE in the germline V gene. For the CDR3, the DNA is TGTGCCAGCAGCGTAGCGGGCGGGGACGCCTACAATGAGCAGTTCTTC. Its translation is CASSVAGGDAYNEQFF.

The chain couples TRBV5-5 to TRBJ2-5; 10 nucleotides line up with TRBD2. The trim removed 5 bases at V and 5 bases at J, leaving 9 bases unmatched. CDR1 and CDR2 from the germline V gene are SGHKS and YYEKEE (reference sequence). This CDR3 is 15 amino acids long. CDR3 DNA: TGTGCCAGCAGAACTAGCGGGACCCTCCTGGAGACCCAGTACTTC. Amino acids: CASRTSGTLLETQYF.

The chain carries TRBV4-1 and TRBJ2-5; 8 nucleotides agree with TRBD1. With V trimmed by 0 bases and J by 5 bases, 8 bases remained unmatched. CDR3 length: 16 residues. Germline assignment: CDR1 MGHRA and CDR2 YSYEKL. The DNA of the CDR3 is TGCGCCAGCAGCCAAGAGCCGGGACAGGCATGGGAGACCCAGTACTTC. Translated: CASSQEPGQAWETQYF.

The chain uses TRBV6-5 and TRBJ1-2; D gene uncertain. The CDR3 runs to 14 residues. Germline V lookup: CDR1 MNHEY, CDR2 SVGAGI. V lost 0 bases and J 4 bases, leaving 9 bases between the germline ends. The CDR3, as DNA: TGTGCCAGCAGTTACTCGTTTTCAATCTATGGCTACACCTTC. Translated: CASSYSFSIYGYTF.

The chain joins TRBV7-2 to TRBJ2-3; D call uncertain. The CDR3 spans 19 residues. V lost 6 bases and J lost 4, with 29 bases in between. CDR1 and CDR2 (germline): SGHTA, FQGNSA. The CDR3 region has the DNA TGTGCCAGCAGTGCCAGAGAGATGGAGCGCCTAGAGTGGGCAGATACGCAGTATTTT. Translating it yields CASSAREMERLEWADTQYF.

The CDR3: CASSLGGFPYEQYF. Here the CDR3 DNA reads TGTGCCAGCAGCTTGGGCGGTTTCCCCTACGAGCAGTACTTC. The V call is TRBV5-6, the J call TRBJ2-7; D remains unclear. Germline V lookup: CDR1 SGHDT, CDR2 YYEEEE. Trimming took off 0 bases at V and 2 bases at J, with 9 bases between the two ends. The CDR3 contains 14 residues.

The rearrangement uses TRBV5-6 and TRBJ2-7; the D gene is possibly TRBD2 (6 bases). Trimming took off 4 bases at V and 6 bases at J, with 11 bases between the two ends. CDR1 and CDR2 (germline): SGHDT, YYEEEE. The CDR3 extends over 12 amino acids. This CDR3 is CASSAEGSEQYF. Written as DNA, the CDR3 is TGTGCCAGCAGCGCGGAGGGTTCCGAGCAGTACTTC.

J is TRBJ2-3 and V is TRBV27, with 9 positions matching TRBD2. The CDR3 is 14 residues long. Germline V gene data show CDR1 as MNHEY and CDR2 as SMNVEV (reference sequence). Trimming took 7 bases from V and 2 from J; bases not matched to a gene: 4. This CDR3 reads CASMRLADTDTQYF. The CDR3 DNA is TGTGCCAGCATGAGACTAGCGGACACAGATACGCAGTATTTT.

V is TRBV10-3 and J is TRBJ2-5, with D maybe TRBD2 (6 bases). The V gene's germline CDR1 is ENHRY and CDR2 SYGVKD. There are 13 residues in the CDR3. The V end was cut by 3 bases, the J end by 5 bases, with 10 bases between. CDR3 in DNA: TGTGCCATCAGTGAACAGGAGGGGGAGACCCAGTACTTC. Translation: CAISEQEGETQYF.

This clone appeared a single time. The rearrangement links TRBV4-1 to TRBJ2-1; TRBD2 agrees at 10 bases. Germline loops: CDR1 MGHRA, CDR2 YSYEKL. The CDR3 covers 18 residues. With V trimmed by 3 bases and J by 7 bases, 15 bases remained unmatched. The DNA for the CDR3 is TGCGCCAGCAGCCATTTGGCTAGCGGGAGAAGGAGTGCGAATGAGCAGTTCTTC. Amino acid sequence: CASSHLASGRRSANEQFF.

The chain recombines TRBV10-1 with TRBJ2-1; D is possibly TRBD1 (6 bases). Germline lookup yields CDR1 WNHNN and CDR2 SYGVQD (reference sequence). Deletions cut 5 bases from V and 5 bases from J, with 16 bases between. CDR3 size: 15 residues. In nucleotides, the CDR3 is TGCGCCAGCAGTAAGACAGGAGACACGGACAATGAGCAGTTCTTC. Translation gives CASSKTGDTDNEQFF.

The rearrangement links TRBV7-7 to TRBJ2-7, with D perhaps matching TRBD2 (5 bases). This CDR3 spans 13 amino acids. Germline V gene data show CDR1 as SSHAT and CDR2 as FNYEAQ (reference sequence). Trimming took off 1 base at V and 5 bases at J, with 9 bases between the two ends. The CDR3 sequence is CASSLDQEDEQYF. In DNA form, the CDR3 reads TGTGCCAGCAGCTTAGACCAGGAGGACGAGCAGTACTTC.

The rearrangement links TRBV27 to TRBJ2-7; D not certain. CDR1 and CDR2 from the germline V gene are MNHEY and SMNVEV (reference sequence). This CDR3 has 16 residues. V lost 2 bases and J lost 2, with 16 bases in between. The CDR3: CASSLNAGRQPYEQYF. The CDR3 DNA sequence: TGTGCCAGCAGTTTAAATGCAGGCAGGCAGCCCTACGAGCAGTACTTC.

V usage is TRBV4-1 and J usage is TRBJ2-7; D gene uncertain. The CDR3 runs 13 residues. Germline assignment: CDR1 MGHRA and CDR2 YSYEKL. The V end lost 3 bases, the J end lost 3 bases, and 9 bases lay between the germline ends. In DNA, the CDR3 is TGCGCCAGCAGCCACCCGGGTATCTACGAGCAGTACTTC. Amino acids: CASSHPGIYEQYF.

J is TRBJ2-2 and V is TRBV25-1; TRBD1 matches 10 bases. The CDR3 length is 15 residues. The germline CDR1 and CDR2 sequences are MGHDK and SYGVNS. V shed 7 bases and J 1 base; nucleotides not matched to a gene: 3. The CDR3 DNA reads TGTGCCAGCAATTGGGACAGGGGGAACACCGGGGAGCTGTTTTTT. This encodes CASNWDRGNTGELFF.

The count of this clone is one. The chain carries TRBV25-1 and TRBJ1-1, with 9 bases lining up with TRBD1. The CDR3 runs to 13 residues. Germline-derived CDR1 and CDR2 are MGHDK and SYGVNS. Unmatched junction bases numbered 5, after V lost 8 bases and J lost 4 bases. The CDR3 coding sequence is TGTGCCAGCCAACAGGGGGCGCGCACTGAAGCTTTCTTT. Encoded protein: CASQQGARTEAFF.

The chain combines TRBV10-3 with TRBJ2-2; 10 nucleotides line up with TRBD1. Germline loops: CDR1 ENHRY, CDR2 SYGVKD. The CDR3 consists of 15 residues. The junction had 6 bases not matched to a gene; V was cut back by 7 bases and J by 4 bases. Written as DNA, the CDR3 is TGTGCCATCAACACCGGGACAGGGGCCACCGGGGAGCTGTTTTTT. It codes for CAINTGTGATGELFF.

V and J are TRBV18 and TRBJ2-7, with D uncertain. The V end lost 0 bases, the J end lost 4 bases, and 7 bases lay between the germline ends. CDR1 KGHSH and CDR2 LQKENI come from the germline V gene. The CDR3 is 13 amino acids. CDR3 coding DNA: TGTGCCAGCTCACCACCCGATGAGTACGAGCAGTACTTC. Translating it yields CASSPPDEYEQYF.

This chain uses TRBV11-2 with TRBJ2-5, with 12 bases aligning to TRBD2. The CDR3 length is 15 residues. Germline V gene data show CDR1 as SGHAT and CDR2 as FQNNGV. Trimming cost V 4 bases and J 5 bases; bases outside gene matches: 5. The CDR3: CASSSTSGRLETQYF. The CDR3 region has the DNA TGTGCCAGCAGCTCCACTAGCGGGAGGTTGGAGACCCAGTACTTC.

The table lists this clone with a count of one. The chain links TRBV4-1 to TRBJ2-7; TRBD2 might be the D (6 bases). This CDR3 is 16 amino acids long. V was pared by 1 base and J by 1 base, with 14 bases between. Germline V gives CDR1 MGHRA, CDR2 YSYEKL. The CDR3 here is CASSQVGTGASYEQYF. The DNA of the CDR3 is TGCGCCAGCAGCCAAGTCGGGACGGGAGCGTCCTACGAGCAGTACTTC.

The chain employs TRBV5-5 and TRBJ2-7; 8 nucleotides line up with TRBD1. Germline V gives CDR1 SGHKS, CDR2 YYEKEE (reference sequence). V shed 5 bases and J 4 bases; nucleotides not matched to a gene: 14. The CDR3 is 16 amino acids. CDR3 sequence (DNA): TGTGCCAGCAGTTCAGAAACAGGGGGGCTGGGATACGAGCAGTACTTC. It encodes CASSSETGGLGYEQYF.

The chain carries TRBV27 and TRBJ2-2; possibly TRBD2 for D (6 bases). V lost 5 bases and J lost 3, with 16 bases in between. CDR1 is MNHEY and CDR2 is SMNVEV in the germline V gene (reference sequence). The CDR3 is made up of 16 amino acids. This chain's CDR3 is CASSPVRGMHTGELFF. The DNA of the CDR3 is TGTGCCAGCAGTCCTGTTCGCGGGATGCACACCGGGGAGCTGTTTTTT.

The CDR3 region is CASSANTQYF. CDR3 bases: TGTGCCAGCAGTGCTAATACGCAGTATTTT. V gene TRBV6-6 combines with J gene TRBJ2-3; D ambiguous. CDR3 length equals 10 residues. Trimming took off 5 bases at V and 7 bases at J, with 4 bases between the two ends. CDR1 is MNHNY and CDR2 is SVGAGI in the germline V gene (reference sequence).

This rearrangement joins TRBV18 to TRBJ1-1, with 8 bases lining up with TRBD1. Germline CDR1 KGHSH, CDR2 LQKENI. The CDR3 is 16 residues long. Trimming removed 3 bases from V and 0 bases from J; junction bases left unmatched: 6. The CDR3 DNA reads as TGTGCCAGCTCACCGGGCAGGGGGCTCGTGAACACTGAAGCTTTCTTT. Its protein is CASSPGRGLVNTEAFF.

The gene calls are TRBV5-1 and TRBJ2-7; TRBD1 is a possible D gene (6 bases). The germline V gene encodes CDR1 SGHRS and CDR2 YFSETQ. The CDR3 has 15 residues. V lost 4 bases to trimming and J lost 1 base, with 15 bases between them. This CDR3 reads CASSDHADSSYEQYF. The CDR3, as DNA: TGCGCCAGCAGCGACCACGCGGACAGTTCCTACGAGCAGTACTTC.

V is TRBV21-1 and J is TRBJ1-1; the table names TRBD1, a call not compared with the DNA. TRBV21-1 is given as a pseudogene. The CDR3 has 14 residues. The CDR3 nucleotides read TGTGCCAGCAGCAAAATGGCAGGGAACACTGAAGCTTTCTTT. Protein: CASSKMAGNTEAFF.

This chain uses TRBV7-6 with TRBJ2-1; 8 bases match TRBD1. Germline CDR1 SGHVS, CDR2 FNYEAQ. The CDR3 contains 14 residues. The V segment lost 4 bases and the J segment 2 bases; nucleotides outside the gene matches: 1. This CDR3 is CASSSTGAYNEQFF. The DNA for the CDR3 is TGTGCCAGCAGCTCGACAGGGGCCTACAATGAGCAGTTCTTC.

This chain connects TRBV27 to TRBJ1-4; 11 bases are shared with TRBD1. CDR3 size: 14 residues. In germline, CDR1 is MNHEY, CDR2 SMNVEV (reference sequence). Trimming removed 5 bases from V and 7 bases from J; junction bases left unmatched: 3. The CDR3 loop is CASSLGTGGEKLFF. The CDR3 coding sequence is TGTGCCAGCAGTCTCGGGACAGGGGGTGAAAAACTGTTTTTT.